The 28 T cell receptor beta chains in this list originate from one sample, sequenced in a study of T cell clonotyping in hematopoietic cell transplantation. Clones were read by immunoSEQ multiplex PCR, and TCRdb kept only the in-frame ones, dropping some. This table holds roughly 2,000 clones, roughly 78% found once. Sequenced material: peripheral blood mononuclear cells, taken 30 days after allogeneic stem cell transplant. The receptors derive from a male patient aged 50 to 60 who had an allogeneic stem cell transplant from an unrelated donor, so the T cells may come from the graft donor. Some clones in this sample may be carry-over from other donors' samples.

This chain connects TRBV2 to TRBJ1-6; TRBD1 agrees at 9 bases. V lost 5 bases, J lost 9 bases, and 5 bases stayed unmatched. The CDR3 runs to 14 residues. Germline V CDR1 and CDR2: SNHLY, FYNNEI. CDR3 residues: CASSWTGVTSPLHF. In nucleotides, the CDR3 is TGTGCCAGCAGTTGGACAGGGGTGACTTCACCCCTCCACTTT.

Turning to this clone: The CDR3 does not end in the conserved phenylalanine or tryptophan, so this is likely a read error. The genes are TRBV11-3 and TRBJ1-1; D unresolved. This CDR3 contains 15 residues. Germline V lookup: CDR1 SGHNT, CDR2 YENEEA. V shed 1 base and J shed 3 bases, with 12 bases lying between them. In DNA, the CDR3 is TGTGCCAGCAGCTTAGGACCGGTTGGATACACTGAAGCTTTCCTT. Translation gives CASSLGPVGYTEAFL.

The chain employs TRBV27 and TRBJ1-6; 9 positions match TRBD1. The CDR3 runs 12 residues. V shed 5 bases and J 14 bases; nucleotides not matched to a gene: 4. Germline loops: CDR1 MNHEY, CDR2 SMNVEV (reference sequence). In DNA, the CDR3 is TGTGCCAGCAGTCCCGACAGGGGGTCCCTCCACTTT. Translation: CASSPDRGSLHF.

This clone was observed once. The chain uses TRBV4-1 and TRBJ2-7; tentatively, D is TRBD1 (6 bases). The V gene's germline CDR1 is MGHRA and CDR2 YSYEKL. The V gene lost 4 bases and the J gene lost 3 bases, with 19 bases spanning the gap. This CDR3 comprises 16 residues. The CDR3, as DNA: TGCGCCAGCAGCCCAACATTACAGGGTTCCCTCTACGAGCAGTACTTC. It translates to CASSPTLQGSLYEQYF.

V and J are TRBV27 and TRBJ1-5, with D unclear. Trimming cost V 2 bases and J 3 bases, with 8 bases left between them. The germline CDR1 and CDR2 sequences are MNHEY and SMNVEV (reference sequence). CDR3 length equals 14 residues. CDR3 DNA: TGTGCCAGCAGTTTACACGGTATCAATCAGCCCCAGCATTTT. Amino acid sequence: CASSLHGINQPQHF.

The chain carries TRBV28 and TRBJ1-2; D not certain. The CDR3 totals 16 residues. The germline gives CDR1 MDHEN, CDR2 SYDVKM. The V and J ends lost 3 bases and 0 bases respectively, with 14 bases between them. The CDR3 DNA sequence: TGTGCCAGCAGTTTCCGCGACGGAAATCCTAACTATGGCTACACCTTC. Its translation is CASSFRDGNPNYGYTF.

This rearrangement joins TRBV6-5 to TRBJ2-7; D may match TRBD1 or TRBD2 (5 bases each). Looked up from germline, CDR1 is MNHEY and CDR2 is SVGAGI. The V and J ends lost 0 bases and 2 bases respectively, with 8 bases between them. There are 14 residues in the CDR3. The CDR3 region has the DNA TGTGCCAGCAGTTACTCGAGGGGAACCTACGAGCAGTACTTC. Translation: CASSYSRGTYEQYF.

The V and J genes are TRBV11-1 and TRBJ2-1, with TRBD2 matching 8 bases. V was pared by 1 base and J by 6 bases, with 8 bases of the junction left unmatched. Germline lookup yields CDR1 SGHAT and CDR2 FQDESV (reference sequence). The CDR3 length is 16 residues. The chain's CDR3 is CASSLEAGAPVNEQFF. The CDR3 DNA reads TGTGCCAGCAGCTTAGAAGCGGGGGCGCCTGTCAATGAGCAGTTCTTC.

This chain links TRBV27 with TRBJ2-7, with TRBD1 as a possible D gene (5 bases). Germline values: CDR1 MNHEY, CDR2 SMNVEV (reference sequence). V lost 6 bases, J lost 5 bases, and 14 bases lay in between. The CDR3 length is 13 residues. The CDR3 DNA follows: TGTGCCAGCAGCATTCAGGGTATCAACGAGCAGTACTTC. Amino acid sequence: CASSIQGINEQYF.

This chain connects TRBV14 to TRBJ2-7, with 7 bases fitting TRBD1. Looked up from germline, CDR1 is SGHDN and CDR2 is FVKESK. The CDR3 spans 12 residues. V lost 5 bases, J lost 6 bases, and 4 bases stayed unmatched. CDR3 coding DNA: TGTGCCAGCAGCTGGACAGGCGTCGAGCAGTACTTC. Translation gives CASSWTGVEQYF.

V and J are TRBV4-3 and TRBJ2-5, with D perhaps being TRBD1 or TRBD2 (6 bases each). Trimming took 1 base from V and 9 from J, leaving 21 bases between them. The CDR3 loop spans 16 amino acids. Per germline, CDR1 LGHNA and CDR2 YSLEER. The CDR3 bases are TGCGCCAGCAGCCAAGGGGGGGCCGGAGGTCCTCGTCCCCAGTACTTC. Translation gives CASSQGGAGGPRPQYF.

The CDR3 bases are TGTGCCAGCAGCCCGTGGGGGGCGGCTAATGAAAAACTGTTTTTT. It is translated as CASSPWGAANEKLFF. The chain links TRBV7-2 to TRBJ1-4; D might be TRBD1 (6 bases). Germline V gene lookup returns CDR1 SGHTA and CDR2 FQGNSA. Between the trimmed V and J ends, which lost 5 bases and 3 bases, there was a span of 13 bases. The CDR3 covers 15 residues.

The CDR3 nucleotides read TGTGCCAGCAGTGGGGACAGGGGAGTCGAAAAACTGTTTTTT. It yields the protein CASSGDRGVEKLFF. The chain combines TRBV6-6 with TRBJ1-4; 10 bases match TRBD1. Trimming took 5 bases from V and 8 from J; bases not matched to a gene: 5. CDR3 size: 14 residues. CDR1 and CDR2 from the germline V gene are MNHNY and SVGAGI (reference sequence).

The chain employs TRBV6-1 and TRBJ2-1, with 11 bases aligning to TRBD2. The ends lost 2 bases at V and 9 bases at J; junction bases unmatched: 6. The CDR3 runs 15 residues. Per germline, CDR1 MNHNS and CDR2 SASEGT. CDR3 sequence: CASSEQLAGGFEQFF. For the CDR3, the DNA is TGTGCCAGCAGTGAACAGCTAGCGGGAGGTTTTGAGCAGTTCTTC.

The chain joins TRBV27 to TRBJ2-1, with a weak D call TRBD2 (6 bases). The germline V gene encodes CDR1 MNHEY and CDR2 SMNVEV (reference sequence). This CDR3 is 12 amino acids long. Trimming pared 5 bases from V and 15 bases from J, leaving 17 bases between. In DNA form, the CDR3 reads TGTGCCAGCAGTACCCGGACTACCGCTCGGTTCTTC. It specifies CASSTRTTARFF.

This clone is deemed large. This sample includes further DNA sequences coding for the same CDR3. This chain links TRBV6-1 with TRBJ1-5, with D unclear. Trimming removed 2 bases from V and 0 bases from J, with 14 bases in between. Germline assignment: CDR1 MNHNS and CDR2 SASEGT. CDR3 length: 17 residues. CDR3 nucleotides: TGTGCCAGCAGTGAAACGGTATCGCCTTATAGCAATCAGCCCCAGCATTTT. This gives the protein CASSETVSPYSNQPQHF.

V is TRBV5-1 and J is TRBJ1-4; D not resolved. The germline CDR1 and CDR2 sequences are SGHRS and YFSETQ. The CDR3 spans 16 residues. V was cut by 5 bases and J by 0 bases, with 14 bases left in between. DNA for the CDR3: TGCGCCAGCAGTGTCAGACCTACTGCAACTAATGAAAAACTGTTTTTT. Protein: CASSVRPTATNEKLFF.

V gene TRBV5-1 combines with J gene TRBJ2-5; no firm D call. Germline lookup yields CDR1 SGHRS and CDR2 YFSETQ. With 1 base removed from V and 2 bases from J, the gap between germline ends came to 6 bases. This CDR3 comprises 13 residues. CDR3 coding DNA: TGCGCCAGCAGCTTGTACAATCAAGAGACCCAGTACTTC. Protein: CASSLYNQETQYF.

The chain employs TRBV13 and TRBJ1-5, with D maybe TRBD1 (5 bases). Trimming stripped 5 bases from V and 4 bases from J, with 15 bases between. This CDR3 spans 15 amino acids. From germline, CDR1 is PRHDT and CDR2 FYEKMQ (reference sequence). CDR3 sequence (DNA): TGTGCCAGCAGCGCCCGGGGCCCTTGGAATCAGCCCCAGCATTTT. It codes for CASSARGPWNQPQHF. Filled out from reference TRBV13 and TRBJ1-5, the complete variable domain reads AAGVIQSPRHLIKEKRETATLKCYPIPRHDTVYWYQQGPGQDPQFLISFYEKMQSDKGSIPDRFSAQQFSDYHSELNMSSLELGDSALYFCASSARGPWNQPQHFGDGTRLSIL.

The CDR3 reads CAWGRQTPNTEAFF. The CDR3 nucleotides read TGTGCCTGGGGCCGACAGACCCCGAACACTGAAGCTTTCTTT. The J gene is TRBJ1-1, the V gene TRBV30; a possible D gene is TRBD1 (5 bases). V was trimmed by 5 bases and J by 1 base, leaving 14 bases between them. This CDR3 contains 14 residues. The germline gives CDR1 GTSNPN, CDR2 SVGIG (reference sequence).

This chain uses TRBV7-8 with TRBJ2-7; weak D call: TRBD1 (6 bases). The CDR3 consists of 14 residues. The V gene lost 6 bases and the J gene lost 2 bases, with 14 bases spanning the gap. Germline V gene lookup returns CDR1 SGHVS and CDR2 FQNEAQ. CDR3 DNA: TGTGCCAGCAGTCCTTGGGACAACACCTACGAGCAGTACTTC. Translation: CASSPWDNTYEQYF.

As to this clone: One junction end does not reproduce the germline sequence, and a read error may be involved. The chain recombines TRBV11-3 with TRBJ2-2; TRBD1 might be the D (6 bases). Germline assignment: CDR1 SGHNT and CDR2 YENEEA. The CDR3 totals 15 residues. The CDR3 DNA follows: TGTGCCAGCAGCCCATGGGGGCCGAACACCGGGGAGCTGGTTTTT. It yields the protein CASSPWGPNTGELVF.

This clone appeared a single time. This chain joins TRBV6-5 and TRBJ1-2; 12 bases agree with TRBD1. From germline, CDR1 is MNHEY and CDR2 SVGAGI. The J segment lost 4 bases and the V segment lost 2 bases, leaving 2 bases of the junction unmatched. This CDR3 region has 15 residues. CDR3 coding DNA: TGTGCCAGCAGTTACGGGACAGGGGGCAGCTATGGCTACACCTTC. It is translated as CASSYGTGGSYGYTF.

CDR3 loop: CASSYSRGGGYNEQFF. The CDR3 bases are TGTGCCAGCAGTTACTCGCGAGGGGGGGGGTACAATGAGCAGTTCTTC. The chain links TRBV6-6 to TRBJ2-1; D is possibly TRBD2 (7 bases). The CDR3 sequence is 16 residues long. The V gene lost 0 bases and the J gene lost 4 bases, with 13 bases spanning the gap. From germline, CDR1 is MNHNY and CDR2 SVGAGI (reference sequence).

The rearrangement joins TRBV6-1 to TRBJ1-6, with D unclear. The CDR3 extends over 14 amino acids. V was shortened by 10 bases and J by 0 bases, with 10 bases between the two germline ends. Germline V lookup: CDR1 MNHNS, CDR2 SASEGT. This chain's CDR3 is CAIGRRSYNSPLHF. In nucleotides, the CDR3 is TGTGCCATCGGCAGACGCTCCTATAATTCACCCCTCCACTTT.

The chain uses TRBV9 and TRBJ2-3; D tentatively reads TRBD1 or TRBD2 (5 bases each). The CDR3 runs to 11 residues. The V gene's germline CDR1 is SGDLS and CDR2 YYNGEE. Trimming removed 5 bases at V and 6 bases at J, with 7 bases between. CDR3 loop: CASSEGDTQYF. The CDR3 region has the DNA TGTGCCAGCAGTGAGGGGGATACGCAGTATTTT.

The CDR3 coding sequence is TGTGCTAGTGGTTTGGGACGTCGCAATCAGCCCCAGCATTTT. This encodes CASGLGRRNQPQHF. This sequence joins TRBV12-5 and TRBJ1-5, with D hard to call. Per the germline V gene, CDR1 is LGHNT and CDR2 is FRNRAP. This CDR3 is 14 amino acids long. V lost 1 base to trimming and J lost 2 bases, with 6 bases between them.

The chain combines TRBV30 with TRBJ1-2, with D perhaps matching TRBD1 (5 bases). V was shortened by 2 bases and J by 4 bases, with 17 bases between the two germline ends. The CDR3 length is 15 residues. The germline V gene encodes CDR1 GTSNPN and CDR2 SVGIG (reference sequence). The CDR3, as DNA: TGTGCCTGGAGTATAGGACACTTTAGCCCCTATGGCTACACCTTC. Protein sequence: CAWSIGHFSPYGYTF.